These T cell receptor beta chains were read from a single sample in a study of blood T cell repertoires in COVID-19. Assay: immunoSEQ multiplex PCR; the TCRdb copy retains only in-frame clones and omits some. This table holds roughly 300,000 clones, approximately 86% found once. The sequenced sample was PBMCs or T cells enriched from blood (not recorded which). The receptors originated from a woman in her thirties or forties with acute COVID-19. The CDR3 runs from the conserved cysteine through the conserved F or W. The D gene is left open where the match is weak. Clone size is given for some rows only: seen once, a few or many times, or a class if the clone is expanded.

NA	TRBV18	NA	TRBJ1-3	TGTGCCAGCTCACCACCGAACAGGGTGTCCTCTGGAAACACCATATATTTT	CASSPPNRVSSGNTIYF
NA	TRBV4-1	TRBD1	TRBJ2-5	TGCGCCAGCAGCCAAAATACGGGACAGCCCAACCAAGAGACCCAGTACTTC	CASSQNTGQPNQETQYF
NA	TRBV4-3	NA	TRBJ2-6	TGCGCCAGCAGCGCACGGGGTAAGGGCTCTGGGGCCAACGTCCTGACTTTC	CASSARGKGSGANVLTF
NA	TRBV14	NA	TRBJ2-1	TGTGCCAGCAGCCAGACAAACGAGCAGTTCTTC	CASSQTNEQFF
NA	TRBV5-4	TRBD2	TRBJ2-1	TGTGCCAGCAGCCCAAGGGCTAGCGGGGACAATGAGCAGTTCTTC	CASSPRASGDNEQFF
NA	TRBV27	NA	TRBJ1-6	TGTGCCAGCAGCGTTTATAATTCACCCCTCCACTTT	CASSVYNSPLHF
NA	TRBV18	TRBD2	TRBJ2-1	TGTGCCAGCTCACCTACTAGCGGGAGCTACAATGAGCAGTTCTTC	CASSPTSGSYNEQFF
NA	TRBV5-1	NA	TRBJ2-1	TGCGCCAGCAGCGGTGGGGGACTCAATGAGCAGTTCTTC	CASSGGGLNEQFF
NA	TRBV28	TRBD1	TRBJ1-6	TGTGCCAGCAGTCCCCTGGACAGGGTAGGGTCACCCCTCCACTTT	CASSPLDRVGSPLHF
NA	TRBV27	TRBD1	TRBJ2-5	TGTGCCAGCAGTCTAGGGACAGACACACTACAAGAGACCCAGTACTTC	CASSLGTDTLQETQYF
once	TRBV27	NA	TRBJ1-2	TGTGCCAGCAGTTTCCGCTTGGGGGCCGATGGCTACACCTTC	CASSFRLGADGYTF
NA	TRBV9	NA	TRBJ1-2	TGTGCCAGCAGCGAAGGGCGAGGGTATGGCTACACCTTC	CASSEGRGYGYTF
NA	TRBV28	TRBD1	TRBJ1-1	TGTGCCAGCAGGGTTGCAGGGGGCTTTACTGAAGCTTTCTTT	CASRVAGGFTEAFF
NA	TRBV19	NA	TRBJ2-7	TGTGCCAGTAGCTCCGGTCGTTTCGAGCAGTACTTC	CASSSGRFEQYF
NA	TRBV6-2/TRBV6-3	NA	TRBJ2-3	TGTGCCAGCAGTTACTCCGGGGACACAGATACGCAGTATTTT	CASSYSGDTDTQYF
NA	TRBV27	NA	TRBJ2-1	TGTGCCAGCAGTGTGCCGGGTATGGGCTACAATGAGCAGTTCTTC	CASSVPGMGYNEQFF
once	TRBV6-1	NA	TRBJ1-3	TGTGCCAGCAGTGAAGCGACCCCGGCAGGTGGAAACACCATATATTTT	CASSEATPAGGNTIYF
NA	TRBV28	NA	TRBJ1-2	TGTGCCAGCACCCAAAGGCGGATAGAGGTCGGGCGACTAGGTGGCTACACCTTC	CASTQRRIEVGRLGGYTF
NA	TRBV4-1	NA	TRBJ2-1	TGCGCCAGCAGCCAAGGGGACTTAGACTACAATGAGCAGTTCTTC	CASSQGDLDYNEQFF
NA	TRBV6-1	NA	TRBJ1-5	TGTGCCAGCAGTGAAGCCCTCCCGAGACAGTCCAATCAGCCCCAGCATTTT	CASSEALPRQSNQPQHF
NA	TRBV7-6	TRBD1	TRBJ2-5	TGTGCCAGCAGCTTAGGGGACAGGGATCTGGAGACCCAGTACTTC	CASSLGDRDLETQYF
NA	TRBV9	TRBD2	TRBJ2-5	TGTGCCAGCAGCGTAGGAAGGGACGGGAGGGGAGAGACCCAGTACTTC	CASSVGRDGRGETQYF
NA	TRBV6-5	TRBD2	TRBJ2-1	TGTGCCAGCAGACGCAGCGGGGGGGTGGAGCAGTTCTTC	CASRRSGGVEQFF